Shown below are 9 T cell receptor beta chains from a single sample sequenced in a study of T-cell reconstitution after alpha-beta-depleted transplantation in children. Researchers prepared the TCRbeta library using unique molecular identifiers, the study reports. One entry per CDR3 protein results from TCRdb running MiXCR on the PCR reads. In the table there are fewer than 150,000 distinct CDR3 sequences, 23% of which are singletons. Sequenced here: PBMCs, mostly from graft donor cells, sampled 180 days after TCRalphabeta/CD19-depleted stem cell transplant. These receptors were collected from a male patient aged 2 to 10 who had a stem cell transplant for chronic granulomatous disease, so the T cells may come from the graft donor.

Many counts were recorded for this clonotype. The rearrangement links TRBV29-1 to TRBJ2-7, with TRBD1 matching 8 bases. V gave up 7 bases and J gave up 2 bases; unmatched junction bases: 13. This CDR3 comprises 15 residues. Germline CDR1 and CDR2: SQVTM and ANQGSEA. The CDR3 DNA follows: TGCAGCGCCCGAGGATTGACAGGGGAACCCTACGAGCAGTACTTC. Translating gives CSARGLTGEPYEQYF.

This clonotype appeared many times. This chain links TRBV18 with TRBJ2-7; the match to TRBD2 covers 8 bases. Germline V gene data show CDR1 as KGHSH and CDR2 as LQKENI. CDR3 length: 15 residues. The V gene end was trimmed by 3 bases and the J gene end by 6 bases; junction bases not matched to a gene: 10. This CDR3 reads CASSPQERGLGEQYF. The DNA of the CDR3 is TGTGCCAGCTCACCCCAGGAGCGGGGGTTGGGCGAGCAGTACTTC. Combining the CDR3 with reference TRBV18 and TRBJ2-7 gives the whole variable domain NAGVMQNPRHLVRRRGQEARLRCSPMKGHSHVYWYRQLPEEGLKFMVYLQKENIIDESGMPKERFSAEFPKEGPSILRIQQVVRGDSAAYFCASSPQERGLGEQYFGPGTRLTVT.

The genes are TRBV7-8 and TRBJ2-1, with a weak D call TRBD2 (6 bases). Trimming cost V 5 bases and J 6 bases, with 20 bases left between them. CDR3 length equals 16 residues. The germline V gene has CDR1 SGHVS and CDR2 FQNEAQ. The CDR3 DNA sequence: TGTGCCAGCAGCGGGTCTAGGGACTGGCCCCCCAATGAGCAGTTCTTC. This translates into CASSGSRDWPPNEQFF.

This rearrangement joins TRBV7-2 to TRBJ2-7, with 9 bases matching TRBD1. The germline CDR1 and CDR2 sequences are SGHTA and FQGNSA. The junction had 6 bases not matched to a gene; V was cut back by 3 bases and J by 6 bases. This CDR3 region has 14 residues. The CDR3 DNA sequence: TGTGCCAGCAGCTTCAACAGGGGGCTGGGCGAGCAGTACTTC. This encodes CASSFNRGLGEQYF.

CDR3 sequence: CASSPRGSGMVDTQYF. In DNA, the CDR3 is TGTGCCAGCAGCCCCAGAGGTAGCGGGATGGTGGATACGCAGTATTTT. The J gene is TRBJ2-3, the V gene TRBV7-6; 8 bases map to TRBD2. There are 16 residues in the CDR3. V lost 5 bases, J lost 6 bases, and 13 bases stayed unmatched. Germline CDR1 SGHVS, CDR2 FNYEAQ.

This clonotype was detected many times. The V call is TRBV7-2, the J call TRBJ2-7; D is undetermined. Deletions cut 1 base from V and 3 bases from J, with 7 bases between. This CDR3 comprises 13 residues. Germline values: CDR1 SGHTA, CDR2 FQGNSA. The CDR3 reads CASSLGTRYEQYF. The CDR3 DNA follows: TGTGCCAGCAGCTTAGGCACTCGCTACGAGCAGTACTTC.

This clonotype has just a few counts. The chain combines TRBV5-5 with TRBJ2-1; D is unclear. Trimming left V 0 bases short and J 1 base short, with 11 bases between. CDR1 SGHKS and CDR2 YYEKEE come from the germline V gene (reference sequence). CDR3 length: 16 amino acids. CDR3 residues: CASSLVATVSYNEQFF. The CDR3 coding sequence is TGTGCCAGCAGCTTGGTTGCGACTGTTTCCTACAATGAGCAGTTCTTC.

The chain has TRBV28 and TRBJ2-3; possible D gene TRBD1, 5 bases. V shed 3 bases and J shed 4 bases, with 14 bases lying between them. This CDR3 is 15 amino acids long. Germline V gene data show CDR1 as MDHEN and CDR2 as SYDVKM. In DNA, the CDR3 is TGTGCCAGCAGTTTGACCAGACAGCCCGCAGATACGCAGTATTTT. Its translation is CASSLTRQPADTQYF.

In this sample, this clonotype turned up many times. V usage is TRBV7-2 and J usage is TRBJ1-2; 9 bases agree with TRBD1. Germline CDR1 SGHTA, CDR2 FQGNSA. Unmatched junction bases numbered 4, after V lost 4 bases and J lost 7 bases. This CDR3 comprises 13 residues. The CDR3 nucleotides are TGTGCCAGCAGCTCGACGGACAGGGGTGGCTACACCTTC. Protein: CASSSTDRGGYTF. Drawing the rest from reference TRBV7-2 and TRBJ1-2, the complete variable domain is GAGVSQSPSNKVTEKGKDVELRCDPISGHTALYWYRQSLGQGLEFLIYFQGNSAPDKSGLPSDRFSAERTGGSVSTLTIQRTQQEDSAVYLCASSSTDRGGYTFGSGTRLTVV.